The 26 T cell receptor beta chains in this list originate from one sample, sequenced in a study of T cell repertoires and Cas9 in healthy adults. Some clones are missing from TCRdb's copy, which holds only in-frame ones; the method was immunoSEQ multiplex PCR. The sample gives approximately 23,000 clones, 91% of which show up once; 1.5% to 1.9% is in the top ten. Material for sequencing was CD4+ effector T cells (CD127+, CD25-, CD137-, CD154-) from PBMCs; culture status not recorded. The receptors here all came from a human donor in good health.

This chain links TRBV5-1 with TRBJ1-1; no reliable D call. The CDR3 runs 13 residues. Germline CDR1 is SGHRS and CDR2 is YFSETQ. With 2 bases removed from V and 1 base from J, the gap between germline ends came to 6 bases. For the CDR3, the DNA is TGCGCCAGCAGCTTCGAGAGGAACACTGAAGCTTTCTTT. It specifies CASSFERNTEAFF. Using reference TRBV5-1 and TRBJ1-1 for the parts outside the CDR3, the full variable domain is KAGVTQTPRYLIKTRGQQVTLSCSPISGHRSVSWYQQTPGQGLQFLFEYFSETQRNKGNFPGRFSGRQFSNSRSEMNVSTLELGDSALYLCASSFERNTEAFFGQGTRLTVV.

J is TRBJ2-5 and V is TRBV15, with 8 bases aligning to TRBD2. This CDR3 is built from 15 residues. Per germline, CDR1 LNHNV and CDR2 YYDKDF (reference sequence). Germline trimming cut 1 base from V and 2 bases from J; bases unmatched to any gene: 3. The CDR3 reads CATSRVRGGQETQYF. CDR3 nucleotides: TGTGCCACCAGCAGAGTCCGGGGGGGTCAAGAGACCCAGTACTTC.

The chain combines TRBV28 with TRBJ1-5, with D uncertain. V was trimmed by 6 bases and J by 0 bases, leaving 15 bases between them. The V gene's germline CDR1 is MDHEN and CDR2 SYDVKM. CDR3 length equals 16 residues. This chain's CDR3 is CASSPRQWYSNQPQHF. CDR3 sequence (DNA): TGTGCCAGCAGCCCACGACAATGGTATAGCAATCAGCCCCAGCATTTT.

The table lists this clone with a few counts. V and J are TRBV6-6 and TRBJ1-3; D perhaps matches TRBD1 (5 bases). The CDR3 extends over 14 amino acids. The germline gives CDR1 MNHNY, CDR2 SVGAGI (reference sequence). The V end was cut by 6 bases, the J end by 0 bases, with 9 bases between. CDR3 in DNA: TGTGCCAGCAGCCCGACAGTCTCTGGAAACACCATATATTTT. Its translation is CASSPTVSGNTIYF.

In the case of this clone: At the DNA level, this CDR3 is encoded by other sequences in the same sample as well. The chain carries TRBV5-1 and TRBJ1-1, with D perhaps matching TRBD1 (5 bases). Trimming took 1 base from V and 1 from J, leaving 11 bases between them. This CDR3 region has 15 residues. Germline loops: CDR1 SGHRS, CDR2 YFSETQ. The CDR3, as DNA: TGCGCCAGCAGCTTGTCTGCCAGGGCGAACACTGAAGCTTTCTTT. Its translation is CASSLSARANTEAFF.

This chain uses TRBV20-1 with TRBJ2-7, with D maybe TRBD2 (5 bases). The CDR3 loop spans 11 amino acids. V lost 6 bases, J lost 4 bases, and 10 bases lay in between. CDR1 and CDR2 from the germline V gene are DFQATT and SNEGSKA (reference sequence). CDR3 residues: CSAEDGYEQYF. CDR3 in DNA: TGCAGTGCGGAGGACGGATACGAGCAGTACTTC.

This chain connects TRBV18 to TRBJ1-1; possible D gene TRBD1, 6 bases. This CDR3 is 12 amino acids long. CDR1 is KGHSH and CDR2 is LQKENI in the germline V gene. The ends were cut back, 2 bases at V and 7 bases at J, with 8 bases in the middle. For the CDR3, the DNA is TGTGCCAGCTCACCAAAACAGGGTGAAGCTTTCTTT. Translated, it gives CASSPKQGEAFF.

The rearrangement links TRBV29-1 to TRBJ1-1; D is undetermined. Deletions cut 4 bases from V and 2 bases from J, with 11 bases between. This CDR3 comprises 13 residues. Germline CDR1 is SQVTM and CDR2 is ANQGSEA. The DNA for the CDR3 is TGCAGCGTTGTGGAACAGAAAAACACTGAAGCTTTCTTT. Its translation is CSVVEQKNTEAFF. Looking up the rest from reference TRBV29-1 and TRBJ1-1 gives the full variable domain: SAVISQKPSRDICQRGTSLTIQCQVDSQVTMMFWYRQQPGQSLTLIATANQGSEATYESGFVIDKFPISRPNLTFSTLTVSNMSPEDSSIYLCSVVEQKNTEAFFGQGTRLTVV.

This chain uses TRBV28 with TRBJ2-7, with 9 bases matching TRBD2. Germline CDR1 is MDHEN and CDR2 is SYDVKM. This CDR3 is 14 amino acids long. V lost 6 bases and J lost 3; bases outside the gene matches: 6. CDR3 sequence: CASRVAGAVYEQYF. CDR3 nucleotide sequence: TGTGCCAGCAGGGTAGCGGGAGCAGTCTACGAGCAGTACTTC.

The chain carries TRBV7-9 and TRBJ2-7; D may be TRBD1 or TRBD2 (5 bases each). The CDR3 length is 14 residues. V lost 1 base and J lost 1, with 8 bases in between. CDR1 and CDR2 from the germline V gene are SEHNR and FQNEAQ (reference sequence). CDR3 coding DNA: TGTGCCAGCAGCTTAGGGGACGGTTCCTACGAGCAGTACTTC. It is translated as CASSLGDGSYEQYF.

The chain carries TRBV7-2 and TRBJ1-2, with D uncertain. The V and J ends lost 0 bases and 6 bases respectively, with 14 bases between them. Germline loops: CDR1 SGHTA, CDR2 FQGNSA. CDR3 length: 15 amino acids. CDR3 sequence reads: CASSLARRGGDGYTF. Here the CDR3 DNA reads TGTGCCAGCAGCTTAGCGAGACGCGGTGGGGATGGCTACACCTTC.

The CDR3 region has the DNA TGCGCCAGCAGGTTTAGTACAGATACGCAGTATTTT. The encoded protein is CASRFSTDTQYF. The V gene is TRBV5-1, the J gene TRBJ2-3; D not certain. This CDR3 has 12 residues. Germline V gene sequence: CDR1 SGHRS, CDR2 YFSETQ. The germline V and J ends were trimmed by 5 bases and 3 bases, with 7 bases remaining between them.

The count of this clone is one. The rearrangement links TRBV4-1 to TRBJ2-1; D is possibly TRBD1 or TRBD2 (7 bases each). Germline values: CDR1 MGHRA, CDR2 YSYEKL. CDR3 length equals 16 residues. V was pared by 1 base and J by 7 bases, with 17 bases between. The CDR3 region has the DNA TGCGCCAGCAGCCAAGCGGGCAGGGGGGGAAAGAATGAGCAGTTCTTC. It codes for CASSQAGRGGKNEQFF.

This clone was counted between two and nine times. The V call is TRBV9, the J call TRBJ2-7; TRBD2 matches 11 bases. Germline V gene lookup returns CDR1 SGDLS and CDR2 YYNGEE. This CDR3 region has 14 residues. J was trimmed by 3 bases and V by 3 bases; bases with no gene match: 2. CDR3 sequence (DNA): TGTGCCAGCAGCGGTAGCGGGGGGGGCTACGAGCAGTACTTC. It translates to CASSGSGGGYEQYF.

This clone has only a few counts. The rearrangement joins TRBV19 to TRBJ1-3; TRBD1 aligns across 8 bases. The V gene end was trimmed by 7 bases and the J gene end by 0 bases; junction bases not matched to a gene: 8. Germline V CDR1 and CDR2: LNHDA, SQIVND (reference sequence). The CDR3 spans 16 residues. The CDR3: CASTLSGQASGNTIYF. Written as DNA, the CDR3 is TGTGCCAGTACCCTCTCGGGACAGGCCTCTGGAAACACCATATATTTT. The variable domain in full, completed from reference TRBV19 and TRBJ1-3, reads DGGITQSPKYLFRKEGQNVTLSCEQNLNHDAMYWYRQDPGQGLRLIYYSQIVNDFQKGDIAEGYSVSREKKESFPLTVTSAQKNPTAFYLCASTLSGQASGNTIYFGEGSWLTVV.

Notes on this clone: This sample includes further DNA sequences coding for the same CDR3. The rearrangement joins TRBV5-1 to TRBJ1-3; no reliable D call. The CDR3 runs to 15 residues. The V end lost 2 bases, the J end lost 3 bases, and 12 bases lay between the germline ends. The germline CDR1 and CDR2 sequences are SGHRS and YFSETQ. CDR3 sequence reads: CASSLGSASGNTIYF. The DNA of the CDR3 is TGCGCCAGCAGCTTAGGCTCTGCGAGTGGAAACACCATATATTTT.

The V and J genes are TRBV2 and TRBJ2-7; 10 bases match TRBD1. Germline CDR1 SNHLY, CDR2 FYNNEI. CDR3 length equals 14 residues. V shed 7 bases, J shed 1 base, and the junction held 4 bases outside the gene matches. The CDR3 DNA follows: TGTGCCAGCACCCCGGGACAGGGGTCCTACGAGCAGTACTTC. Residues: CASTPGQGSYEQYF. The full variable domain, with the rest looked up from reference TRBV2 and TRBJ2-7, is EPEVTQTPSHQVTQMGQEVILRCVPISNHLYFYWYRQILGQKVEFLVSFYNNEISEKSEIFDDQFSVERPDGSNFTLKIRSTKLEDSAMYFCASTPGQGSYEQYFGPGTRLTVT.

The V and J genes are TRBV18 and TRBJ2-3; D is unresolved. CDR3 size: 12 residues. V gave up 3 bases and J gave up 2 bases, with 3 bases separating them. Germline V gene data show CDR1 as KGHSH and CDR2 as LQKENI. CDR3 coding DNA: TGTGCCAGCTCACCGATCACAGATACGCAGTATTTT. The encoded protein is CASSPITDTQYF.

This clone was detected a few times. This chain uses TRBV14 with TRBJ1-1, with D possibly being TRBD1 (5 bases). The V and J ends lost 4 bases and 4 bases respectively, with 13 bases between them. CDR1 and CDR2 from the germline V gene are SGHDN and FVKESK. The CDR3 has 14 amino acids. Here the CDR3 reads CASSRAGYGTEAFF. The CDR3 DNA sequence: TGTGCCAGCAGCCGAGCAGGGTATGGCACTGAAGCTTTCTTT.

The rearrangement links TRBV5-5 to TRBJ1-3; 7 bases line up with TRBD1. CDR1 is SGHKS and CDR2 is YYEKEE in the germline V gene (reference sequence). The length of the CDR3 is 15 residues. The trim removed 2 bases at V and 0 bases at J, leaving 2 bases unmatched. The CDR3 loop is CASSLQGISGNTIYF. The CDR3 DNA reads TGTGCCAGCAGCTTACAGGGGATCTCTGGAAACACCATATATTTT.

The V call is TRBV9, the J call TRBJ2-3, with D unresolved. The ends were cut back, 0 bases at V and 0 bases at J, with 8 bases in the middle. In germline, CDR1 is SGDLS, CDR2 YYNGEE. There are 15 residues in the CDR3. The CDR3 loop is CASSVEASSTDTQYF. The CDR3 DNA sequence: TGTGCCAGCAGCGTAGAAGCTTCTAGCACAGATACGCAGTATTTT.

The chain is built from TRBV27 and TRBJ1-2; the D is unclear. Deletions cut 2 bases from V and 4 bases from J, with 5 bases between. The CDR3 is 12 residues long. Germline CDR1 is MNHEY and CDR2 is SMNVEV (reference sequence). CDR3 sequence (DNA): TGTGCCAGCAGTTTAAGCGGCTATGGCTACACCTTC. Translation: CASSLSGYGYTF.

The J gene is TRBJ2-2, the V gene TRBV6-6, with D possibly matching TRBD1 (5 bases). Deletions cut 6 bases from V and 4 bases from J, with 9 bases between. Germline-derived CDR1 and CDR2 are MNHNY and SVGAGI (reference sequence). The CDR3 contains 13 residues. CDR3 amino acids: CASREQVTGELFF. The CDR3 nucleotides are TGTGCCAGCAGAGAACAGGTCACCGGGGAGCTGTTTTTT.

CDR3 protein: CASSLPTSETQYF. The CDR3 DNA reads as TGTGCCAGCAGCCTCCCGACTAGCGAAACGCAGTATTTT. This chain links TRBV7-2 with TRBJ2-3; the match to TRBD2 covers 8 bases. The J segment lost 9 bases and the V segment lost 5 bases, leaving 7 bases of the junction unmatched. This CDR3 is 13 amino acids long. Per the germline V gene, CDR1 is SGHTA and CDR2 is FQGNSA.

V gene TRBV5-4 combines with J gene TRBJ2-1, with TRBD2 as a possible D gene (6 bases). The length of the CDR3 is 13 residues. V lost 1 base to trimming and J lost 6 bases, with 8 bases between them. Germline V gene data show CDR1 as SGHNT and CDR2 as YYREEE (reference sequence). CDR3 sequence (DNA): TGTGCCAGCAGCTTGCGGGGGATCAATGAGCAGTTCTTC. This sequence encodes CASSLRGINEQFF.

This sequence joins TRBV28 and TRBJ1-1; D unresolved. Germline V lookup: CDR1 MDHEN, CDR2 SYDVKM. CDR3 length equals 15 residues. V gave up 3 bases and J gave up 0 bases, with 11 bases separating them. CDR3 nucleotides: TGTGCCAGCAGTTTCTCGGTCCCGATGAACACTGAAGCTTTCTTT. It specifies CASSFSVPMNTEAFF.